Below are 27 T cell receptor beta chains sequenced from a single sample in a study of cytomegalovirus exposure and HLA in healthy donors (dated by TCRdb to about 2017). The method was the immunoSEQ multiplex PCR assay. Entries here come from immuneACCESS through TCRdb and include only in-frame sequences with V and J called. Some clones fail to appear in such tables; in the studies checked, an unresolved V gene covers under half of the shortfall, and the cause of the remainder is unknown. This sample comprises about 58,000 clones, under 95% of them detected only once. The ten largest clones add up to roughly 1% of the sample. Sequencing was carried out using PBMCs. The receptor set was obtained from a man aged 18 to 30 in good health and CMV-seronegative.

The chain has TRBV5-4 and TRBJ2-1; D might be TRBD1 (5 bases). Germline V lookup: CDR1 SGHNT, CDR2 YYREEE (reference sequence). The V and J ends lost 2 bases and 2 bases respectively, with 8 bases between them. This CDR3 spans 14 amino acids. The CDR3 DNA reads as TGTGCCAGCAGCTTTCAGGGCCCCTACAATGAGCAGTTCTTC. Translation gives CASSFQGPYNEQFF.

The V gene is TRBV28, the J gene TRBJ1-2; weak D call: TRBD1 (5 bases). V was trimmed by 7 bases and J by 3 bases, leaving 24 bases between them. This CDR3 has 17 residues. CDR1 and CDR2 from the germline V gene are MDHEN and SYDVKM. The CDR3 spells CASILRPGRGIDYGYTF. The CDR3, as DNA: TGTGCCAGCATCCTACGGCCGGGACGGGGGATTGACTATGGCTACACCTTC.

J is TRBJ2-7 and V is TRBV7-2; maybe TRBD2 (5 bases). Germline CDR1 is SGHTA and CDR2 is FQGNSA. CDR3 length: 12 amino acids. Trimming left V 2 bases short and J 6 bases short, with 8 bases between. DNA for the CDR3: TGTGCCAGCAGCTTACAACGGGGCGAGCAGTACTTC. Encoded protein: CASSLQRGEQYF.

The CDR3 is CAWTTGERYEQYF. CDR3 coding DNA: TGTGCCTGGACGACAGGGGAGCGGTACGAGCAGTACTTC. The J gene is TRBJ2-7, the V gene TRBV30, with 8 bases fitting TRBD1. CDR1 GTSNPN and CDR2 SVGIG come from the germline V gene (reference sequence). V lost 4 bases and J lost 4; bases outside the gene matches: 6. CDR3 length: 13 residues.

The V and J genes are TRBV18 and TRBJ2-7, with a weak D call TRBD2 (7 bases). The CDR3 runs 15 residues. The germline gives CDR1 KGHSH, CDR2 LQKENI. V lost 2 bases and J lost 7, with 18 bases in between. CDR3 sequence reads: CASSPNRQEGGEQYF. The CDR3 DNA follows: TGTGCCAGCTCACCAAACCGACAGGAGGGAGGGGAGCAGTACTTC. Full variable domain (missing parts from reference TRBV18 and TRBJ2-7): NAGVMQNPRHLVRRRGQEARLRCSPMKGHSHVYWYRQLPEEGLKFMVYLQKENIIDESGMPKERFSAEFPKEGPSILRIQQVVRGDSAAYFCASSPNRQEGGEQYFGPGTRLTVT.

The V call is TRBV30, the J call TRBJ2-2, with D unresolved. CDR1 and CDR2 (germline): GTSNPN, SVGIG (reference sequence). Between the trimmed V and J ends, which lost 4 bases and 0 bases, there was a span of 3 bases. The CDR3 contains 12 residues. CDR3 sequence reads: CAWNTNTGELFF. The DNA for the CDR3 is TGTGCCTGGAACACGAACACCGGGGAGCTGTTTTTT.

The chain is built from TRBV7-2 and TRBJ2-5; D may be TRBD2 (6 bases). The CDR3 has 15 residues. The V gene's germline CDR1 is SGHTA and CDR2 FQGNSA. Trimming took 5 bases from V and 3 from J, leaving 16 bases between them. CDR3 sequence reads: CASSPQSQREETQYF. CDR3 sequence (DNA): TGTGCCAGCAGCCCTCAGTCCCAGCGGGAAGAGACCCAGTACTTC.

The chain carries TRBV25-1 and TRBJ2-7; the D gene is possibly TRBD2 (7 bases). Germline-derived CDR1 and CDR2 are MGHDK and SYGVNS. V was pared by 1 base and J by 2 bases, with 12 bases between. CDR3 size: 15 residues. The CDR3 here is CASSESGGATYEQYF. CDR3 sequence (DNA): TGTGCCAGCAGTGAATCGGGGGGCGCAACCTACGAGCAGTACTTC.

The gene calls are TRBV5-1 and TRBJ1-1; D is unresolved. Between the trimmed V and J ends, which lost 5 bases and 1 base, there was a span of 12 bases. This CDR3 has 14 residues. CDR1 is SGHRS and CDR2 is YFSETQ in the germline V gene. CDR3 amino acids: CASRRLLRNTEAFF. DNA for the CDR3: TGCGCCAGCAGACGTCTTCTTAGGAACACTGAAGCTTTCTTT.

The V gene is TRBV9, the J gene TRBJ2-3, with a tentative D call TRBD1 (5 bases). CDR1 and CDR2 from the germline V gene are SGDLS and YYNGEE. The CDR3 loop spans 16 amino acids. V gave up 0 bases and J gave up 6 bases, with 17 bases separating them. CDR3 loop: CASSVDVQGWGDTQYF. The CDR3 bases are TGTGCCAGCAGCGTAGATGTTCAGGGATGGGGTGATACGCAGTATTTT. The variable domain in full, with the rest retrieved from reference TRBV9 and TRBJ2-3, is DSGVTQTPKHLITATGQRVTLRCSPRSGDLSVYWYQQSLDQGLQFLIQYYNGEERAKGNILERFSAQQFPDLHSELNLSSLELGDSALYFCASSVDVQGWGDTQYFGPGTRLTVL.

This chain connects TRBV7-2 to TRBJ1-1, with 7 bases that match TRBD1. This CDR3 comprises 15 residues. Germline CDR1 reads SGHTA; CDR2 reads FQGNSA. The J segment lost 3 bases and the V segment lost 5 bases, leaving 9 bases of the junction unmatched. CDR3 sequence: CASSLPGQHYTEAFF. The CDR3 DNA is TGTGCCAGCAGCCTACCGGGACAGCACTACACTGAAGCTTTCTTT. The full variable domain, with the rest looked up from reference TRBV7-2 and TRBJ1-1, is GAGVSQSPSNKVTEKGKDVELRCDPISGHTALYWYRQSLGQGLEFLIYFQGNSAPDKSGLPSDRFSAERTGGSVSTLTIQRTQQEDSAVYLCASSLPGQHYTEAFFGQGTRLTVV.

This clone was recorded only once. The chain links TRBV4-3 to TRBJ1-4, with D unresolved. Trimming removed 0 bases at V and 2 bases at J, with 13 bases between. From germline, CDR1 is LGHNA and CDR2 YSLEER. The CDR3 is made up of 17 amino acids. DNA for the CDR3: TGCGCCAGCAGCCAAGATGCCAGACTCGGGACTAATGAAAAACTGTTTTTT. Its translation: CASSQDARLGTNEKLFF.

The V call is TRBV2, the J call TRBJ1-2; D possibly corresponds to TRBD1 (6 bases). Trimming cost V 6 bases and J 3 bases, with 14 bases left between them. Per germline, CDR1 SNHLY and CDR2 FYNNEI. This CDR3 has 14 residues. The chain's CDR3 is CASRSEGGHYGYTF. CDR3 DNA: TGTGCCAGCAGGTCCGAAGGGGGTCACTATGGCTACACCTTC.

This rearrangement joins TRBV11-3 to TRBJ2-1, with 10 bases that match TRBD1. The CDR3 spans 14 residues. From germline, CDR1 is SGHNT and CDR2 YENEEA. Unmatched junction bases numbered 6, after V lost 4 bases and J lost 9 bases. The CDR3 is CASSSGQGRGEQFF. The CDR3 DNA is TGTGCCAGCAGCTCGGGACAGGGGCGGGGTGAGCAGTTCTTC.

The chain is built from TRBV4-1 and TRBJ1-1; TRBD1 might be the D (5 bases). Germline V gene sequence: CDR1 MGHRA, CDR2 YSYEKL. This CDR3 is built from 14 residues. Trimming cost V 1 base and J 5 bases, with 11 bases left between them. CDR3 nucleotide sequence: TGCGCCAGCAGCCAAGCCGTGGGGCGAACTGAAGCTTTCTTT. It specifies CASSQAVGRTEAFF.

The chain combines TRBV27 with TRBJ2-7; a possible D gene is TRBD2 (5 bases). CDR3 length equals 11 residues. The V end lost 5 bases, the J end lost 3 bases, and 5 bases lay between the germline ends. Germline V gene lookup returns CDR1 MNHEY and CDR2 SMNVEV (reference sequence). As DNA, the CDR3 is TGTGCCAGCAGTGACTACTACGAGCAGTACTTC. Its protein product is CASSDYYEQYF.

The rearrangement uses TRBV11-2 and TRBJ2-1; 7 nucleotides line up with TRBD2. Trimming at V came to 2 bases and at J to 5 bases, leaving 6 bases not matched to a gene. There are 15 residues in the CDR3. CDR1 is SGHAT, CDR2 FQNNGV, per germline. The CDR3 DNA is TGTGCCAGCAGCTTAACGCCTAGCGGCGACAATGAGCAGTTCTTC. Protein: CASSLTPSGDNEQFF.

This clone was observed a few times. The chain joins TRBV6-6 to TRBJ2-7; D gene unclear. The V and J ends lost 2 bases and 4 bases respectively, with 3 bases between them. Germline V gene data show CDR1 as MNHNY and CDR2 as SVGAGI (reference sequence). The CDR3 has 11 amino acids. The chain's CDR3 is CASSYEYEQYF. The CDR3 DNA is TGTGCCAGCAGTTACGAGTACGAGCAGTACTTC.

The V gene is TRBV7-9, the J gene TRBJ2-1, with a weak D call TRBD2 (6 bases). There are 15 residues in the CDR3. Trimming left V 2 bases short and J 8 bases short, with 16 bases between. The germline V gene encodes CDR1 SEHNR and CDR2 FQNEAQ (reference sequence). DNA for the CDR3: TGTGCCAGCAGCTTATCTAGCGAGATATTTGATGAGCAGTTCTTC. This gives the protein CASSLSSEIFDEQFF. Full variable domain (rest looked up from reference TRBV7-9 and TRBJ2-1): DTGVSQNPRHKITKRGQNVTFRCDPISEHNRLYWYRQTLGQGPEFLTYFQNEAQLEKSRLLSDRFSAERPKGSFSTLEIQRTEQGDSAMYLCASSLSSEIFDEQFFGPGTRLTVL.

The chain uses TRBV11-1 and TRBJ2-5, with 9 positions matching TRBD1. The V gene's germline CDR1 is SGHAT and CDR2 FQDESV (reference sequence). The V gene end was trimmed by 1 base and the J gene end by 5 bases; junction bases not matched to a gene: 5. This CDR3 has 15 amino acids. The CDR3 here is CASSLVTGGYETQYF. CDR3 sequence (DNA): TGTGCCAGCAGCTTAGTTACAGGGGGCTACGAGACCCAGTACTTC.

This clone has a handful of counts. The chain couples TRBV25-1 to TRBJ2-5, with D uncertain. The CDR3 is made up of 14 amino acids. Trimming cost V 0 bases and J 5 bases, with 10 bases left between them. Germline V gives CDR1 MGHDK, CDR2 SYGVNS. CDR3 sequence (DNA): TGTGCCAGCAGTGAATATGCGGCCGGGGAGACCCAGTACTTC. This encodes CASSEYAAGETQYF.

CDR3 nucleotide sequence: TGTGCCAGCAGTTACTCCTGGGACTCCACCTACGAGCAGTACTTC. Protein product: CASSYSWDSTYEQYF. The chain is built from TRBV6-5 and TRBJ2-7; possibly TRBD2 for D (6 bases). This CDR3 is 15 amino acids long. Germline loops: CDR1 MNHEY, CDR2 SVGAGI. V lost 0 bases and J lost 2, with 11 bases in between.

The CDR3 DNA reads as TGTGCCATCAGTTCTAGCGGGAGGGCCTACGAGCAGTACTTC. Translated, it gives CAISSSGRAYEQYF. This chain uses TRBV10-3 with TRBJ2-7; TRBD2 matches at 12 bases. V trimming: 5 bases; J trimming: 2 bases; junction bases outside the gene matches: 1. This CDR3 is built from 14 residues. Germline CDR1 and CDR2: ENHRY and SYGVKD.

The rearrangement links TRBV7-2 to TRBJ2-5; 11 bases fit TRBD2. Germline V lookup: CDR1 SGHTA, CDR2 FQGNSA. V was pared by 5 bases and J by 5 bases, with 7 bases of the junction left unmatched. This CDR3 contains 15 residues. CDR3 in DNA: TGTGCCAGCAGCCAAGGACTAGCGGGCGTGGAGACCCAGTACTTC. It specifies CASSQGLAGVETQYF.

The chain has TRBV6-4 and TRBJ1-2; TRBD1 matches at 10 bases. Germline CDR1 and CDR2: MRHNA and SNTAGT. V lost 7 bases and J lost 7; bases outside the gene matches: 3. The CDR3 consists of 12 residues. CDR3 sequence (DNA): TGTGCCAGCAAGGGGACAGGGGTTGGCTACACCTTC. Its translation is CASKGTGVGYTF.

J is TRBJ1-2 and V is TRBV11-2; a possible D gene is TRBD1 (5 bases). Germline CDR1 and CDR2: SGHAT and FQNNGV. The CDR3 has 14 amino acids. Trimming shortened V by 5 bases and J by 0 bases, and 10 bases separated the two germline ends. CDR3 DNA sequence: TGTGCCAGCAGCCTGGACACGTCTAACTATGGCTACACCTTC. This gives the protein CASSLDTSNYGYTF.

This chain connects TRBV2 to TRBJ2-7, with D possibly matching TRBD2 (6 bases). The CDR3 length is 13 residues. Germline values: CDR1 SNHLY, CDR2 FYNNEI. V lost 8 bases, J lost 3 bases, and 14 bases lay in between. As DNA, the CDR3 is TGTGCCAGCGGGAGAGAGGGAGGCTACGAGCAGTACTTC. Translated: CASGREGGYEQYF.